The source of this T cell receptor beta chain is a study of T cell changes during pregnancy in multiple sclerosis. Profiling relied on immunoSEQ multiplex PCR, and the TCRdb table lists in-frame clones only, not all of them. This sample has roughly 90,000 clones; less than 95% occur once, and the top ten carry around 0.93%. The clonotype was recovered from a female donor with multiple sclerosis, enrolled in a pregnancy study. Sequences were derived from peripheral blood, sampled before pregnancy.

Here the CDR3 DNA reads TGTGCCAGCAGCCCCTTAAGCGGGGGGGCTTACAATGAGCAGTTCTTC. Amino acids: CASSPLSGGAYNEQFF. This chain uses TRBV9 with TRBJ2-1; 10 nucleotides agree with TRBD2. The CDR3 has 16 residues. Germline CDR1 and CDR2: SGDLS and YYNGEE. The V and J ends lost 4 bases and 4 bases, in that order; junction bases with no gene match: 8.